Given below is one T cell receptor beta chain in context. This entry belongs to a study of blood T cell repertoires in COVID-19. Whole-study context: From the United States, Italy and Spain came samples of acute and convalescent COVID-19.

Original data processing: For nucleated cells, counts were estimated from reference gene primer amplification. This table comes from immunoSEQ multiplex PCR, and its TCRdb copy is limited to in-frame clones, with some not included. V and J calls and clone size are as listed in that table; D and trimming were resolved from the DNA. The repertoire holds roughly 100,000 clones, with 70% to 85% as singletons. Trimming cost V 6 bases and J 0 bases, with 8 bases left between them. The CDR3 extends over 13 amino acids. The rearrangement joins TRBV12-3 or TRBV12-4 to TRBJ1-1; no reliable D call. Sequencing was done on a sample of peripheral blood. The receptor's source is a man between 70 and 80 years old with acute or convalescent COVID-19. CDR3 bases: TGTGCCAGCAGGGCAAGTATGAACACTGAAGCTTTCTTT. Amino acid sequence: CASRASMNTEAFF.